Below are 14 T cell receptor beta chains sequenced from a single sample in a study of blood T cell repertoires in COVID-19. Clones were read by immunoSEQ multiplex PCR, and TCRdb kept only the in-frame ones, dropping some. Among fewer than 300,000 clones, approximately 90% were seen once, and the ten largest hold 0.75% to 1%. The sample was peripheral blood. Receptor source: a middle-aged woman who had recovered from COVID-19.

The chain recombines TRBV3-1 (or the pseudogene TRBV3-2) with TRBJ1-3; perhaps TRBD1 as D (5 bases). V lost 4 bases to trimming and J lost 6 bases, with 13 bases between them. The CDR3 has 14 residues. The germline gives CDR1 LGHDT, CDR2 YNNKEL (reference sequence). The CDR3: CASSRRGGENTIYF. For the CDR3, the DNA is TGTGCCAGCAGCCGACGGGGAGGGGAAAACACCATATATTTT.

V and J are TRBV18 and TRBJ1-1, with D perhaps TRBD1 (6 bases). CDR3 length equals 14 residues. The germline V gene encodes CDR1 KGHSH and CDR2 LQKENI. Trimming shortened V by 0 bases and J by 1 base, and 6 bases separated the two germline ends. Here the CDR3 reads CASSPPGQNTEAFF. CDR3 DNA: TGTGCCAGCTCACCACCGGGACAGAACACTGAAGCTTTCTTT. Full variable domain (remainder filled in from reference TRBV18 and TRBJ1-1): NAGVMQNPRHLVRRRGQEARLRCSPMKGHSHVYWYRQLPEEGLKFMVYLQKENIIDESGMPKERFSAEFPKEGPSILRIQQVVRGDSAAYFCASSPPGQNTEAFFGQGTRLTVV.

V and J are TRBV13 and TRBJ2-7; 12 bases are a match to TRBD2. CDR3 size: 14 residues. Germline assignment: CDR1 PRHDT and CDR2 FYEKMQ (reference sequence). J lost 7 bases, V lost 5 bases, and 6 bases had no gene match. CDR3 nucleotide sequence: TGTGCCAGCAGCCGGACTAGCGGGGCTGGGGAGCAGTACTTC. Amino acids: CASSRTSGAGEQYF.

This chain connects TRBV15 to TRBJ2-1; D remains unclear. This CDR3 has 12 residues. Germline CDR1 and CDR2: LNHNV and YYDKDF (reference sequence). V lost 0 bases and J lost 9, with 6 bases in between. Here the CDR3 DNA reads TGTGCCACCAGCAGAGATGGCAGTGAGCAGTTCTTC. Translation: CATSRDGSEQFF.

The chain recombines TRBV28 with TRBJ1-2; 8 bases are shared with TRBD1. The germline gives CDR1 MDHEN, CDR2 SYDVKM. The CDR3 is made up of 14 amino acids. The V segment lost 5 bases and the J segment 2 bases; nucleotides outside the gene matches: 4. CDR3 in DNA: TGTGCCAGCAGTCTGACAGGGGAAAACTATGGCTACACCTTC. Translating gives CASSLTGENYGYTF.

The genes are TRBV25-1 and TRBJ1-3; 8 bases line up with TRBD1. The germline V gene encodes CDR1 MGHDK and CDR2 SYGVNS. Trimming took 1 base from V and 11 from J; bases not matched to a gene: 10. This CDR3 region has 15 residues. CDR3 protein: CASSESGTGSPAIYF. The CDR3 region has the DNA TGTGCCAGCAGTGAATCGGGGACAGGTTCGCCGGCCATATATTTT.

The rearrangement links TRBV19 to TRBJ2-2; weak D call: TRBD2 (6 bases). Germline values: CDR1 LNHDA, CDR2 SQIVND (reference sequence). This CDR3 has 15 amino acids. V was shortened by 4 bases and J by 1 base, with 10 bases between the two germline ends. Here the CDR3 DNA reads TGTGCCAGTAGTAGTCCGGGGGAGAACACCGGGGAGCTGTTTTTT. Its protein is CASSSPGENTGELFF.

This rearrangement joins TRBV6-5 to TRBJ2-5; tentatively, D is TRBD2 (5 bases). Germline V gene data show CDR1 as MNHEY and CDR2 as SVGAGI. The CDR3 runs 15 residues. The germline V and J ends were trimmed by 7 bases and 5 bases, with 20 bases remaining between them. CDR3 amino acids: CASTTTTRTRETQYF. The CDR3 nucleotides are TGTGCCAGCACCACGACTACCCGAACACGGGAGACCCAGTACTTC.

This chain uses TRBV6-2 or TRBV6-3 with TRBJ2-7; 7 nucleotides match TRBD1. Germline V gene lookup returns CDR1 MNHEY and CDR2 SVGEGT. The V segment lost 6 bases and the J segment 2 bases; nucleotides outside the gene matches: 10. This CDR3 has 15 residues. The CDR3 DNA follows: TGTGCCAGCAGCCAGGGACAGACTTACCCCTACGAGCAGTACGTC. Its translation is CASSQGQTYPYEQYV.

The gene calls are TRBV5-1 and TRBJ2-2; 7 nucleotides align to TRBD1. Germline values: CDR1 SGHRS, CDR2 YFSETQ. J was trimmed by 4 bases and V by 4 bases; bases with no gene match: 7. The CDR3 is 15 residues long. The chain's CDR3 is CASSPSGQATGELFF. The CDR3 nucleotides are TGCGCCAGCAGCCCAAGCGGACAGGCCACCGGGGAGCTGTTTTTT.

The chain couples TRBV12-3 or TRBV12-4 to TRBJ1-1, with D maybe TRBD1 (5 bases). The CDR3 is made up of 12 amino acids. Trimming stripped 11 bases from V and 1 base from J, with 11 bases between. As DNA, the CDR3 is TGTGCCTCCGGACAAACGAACACTGAAGCTTTCTTT. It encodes CASGQTNTEAFF.

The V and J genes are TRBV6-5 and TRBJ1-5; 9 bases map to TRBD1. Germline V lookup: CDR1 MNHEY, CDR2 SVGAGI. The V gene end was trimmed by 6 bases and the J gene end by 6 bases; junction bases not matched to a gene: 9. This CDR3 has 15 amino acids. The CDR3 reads CASSDTGGAGQPQHF. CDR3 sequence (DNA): TGTGCCAGCAGCGACACAGGGGGCGCGGGTCAGCCCCAGCATTTT.

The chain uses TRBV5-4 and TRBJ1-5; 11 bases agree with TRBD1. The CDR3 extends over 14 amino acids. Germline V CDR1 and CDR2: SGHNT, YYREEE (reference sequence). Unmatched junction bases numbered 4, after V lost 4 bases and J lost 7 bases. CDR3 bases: TGTGCCAGCAGCCCGGGACAGGGGGGACAGCCCCAGCATTTT. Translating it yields CASSPGQGGQPQHF.

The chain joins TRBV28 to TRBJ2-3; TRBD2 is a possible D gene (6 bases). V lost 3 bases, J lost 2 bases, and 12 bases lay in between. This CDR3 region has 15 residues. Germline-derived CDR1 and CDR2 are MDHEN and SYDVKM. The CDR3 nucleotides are TGTGCCAGCAGTTTCTACGGGAGTTACACAGATACGCAGTATTTT. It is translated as CASSFYGSYTDTQYF.